The 8 T cell receptor beta chains reported below all come from one sample, sequenced in a study of T cells in Graves' hyperthyroidism and ophthalmopathy. RNA transcripts provided the source from which TCR beta CDR3 regions were amplified. A first-round RT-PCR of the TCR CDR3 used the HTBI primer set. MiXCR, applied by TCRdb to the multiplex PCR reads, yields one record per CDR3 protein. There are about 360,000 distinct CDR3 sequences in the sample; around 13% occur only once, and 9.2% lies in the top ten. Source material: blood. The receptors here all came from a woman younger than 30 with Graves' hyperthyroidism.

This clonotype has just a few counts. The CDR3 is CASSFFGGTGELFF. In nucleotides, the CDR3 is TGTGCCAGCAGCTTCTTTGGCGGCACCGGGGAGCTGTTTTTT. The V gene is TRBV11-2, the J gene TRBJ2-2; D remains unclear. The CDR3 has 14 amino acids. The V gene's germline CDR1 is SGHAT and CDR2 FQNNGV. Trimming pared 3 bases from V and 4 bases from J, leaving 9 bases between.

This clonotype was seen repeatedly, ten times or more. V gene TRBV18 combines with J gene TRBJ2-7, with D perhaps matching TRBD2 (5 bases). This CDR3 contains 14 residues. The ends were cut back, 3 bases at V and 5 bases at J, with 14 bases in the middle. From germline, CDR1 is KGHSH and CDR2 LQKENI. The CDR3 bases are TGTGCCAGCTCACCGGTATCGGGATCCGACGAGCAGTACTTC. Amino acids: CASSPVSGSDEQYF.

Ten or more counts support this clonotype. The V gene is TRBV15, the J gene TRBJ2-1; TRBD2 is a possible D gene (6 bases). Trimming took 11 bases from V and 10 from J, leaving 36 bases between them. Germline CDR1 reads LNHNV; CDR2 reads YYDKDF (reference sequence). CDR3 length equals 18 residues. CDR3 coding DNA: TGTGCCGCCTCATCGGGGGAATATTTGGTGCTTACCCCTGAGGAGCAGTTCTTC. This sequence encodes CAASSGEYLVLTPEEQFF. The full variable domain, its missing parts supplied by reference TRBV15 and TRBJ2-1, is DAMVIQNPRYQVTQFGKPVTLSCSQTLNHNVMYWYQQKSSQAPKLLFHYYDKDFNNEADTPDNFQSRRPNTSFCFLDIRSPGLGDTAMYLCAASSGEYLVLTPEEQFFGPGTRLTVL.

Many counts were recorded for this clonotype. CDR3 in DNA: TGTGCCGGGACCCCTGATAGCGGTGAGCAGTTCTTC. This codes for CAGTPDSGEQFF. This chain connects TRBV30 to TRBJ2-1; TRBD2 is a possible D gene (6 bases). Germline CDR1 is GTSNPN and CDR2 is SVGIG (reference sequence). The ends were cut back, 8 bases at V and 9 bases at J, with 17 bases in the middle. The CDR3 runs 12 residues.

This clonotype showed up many times. The chain recombines TRBV6-1 with TRBJ2-1, with a possible D match to TRBD2 (5 bases). Germline CDR1 is MNHNS and CDR2 is SASEGT. The CDR3 extends over 16 amino acids. Trimming left V 5 bases short and J 7 bases short, with 21 bases between. In nucleotides, the CDR3 is TGTGCCAGCAGTTGGAGCGGTGCTTTGTCGGGGAATGAGCAGTTCTTC. It specifies CASSWSGALSGNEQFF.

A few counts support this clonotype. J is TRBJ2-7 and V is TRBV28; D not resolved. The CDR3 has 12 residues. Germline CDR1 and CDR2: MDHEN and SYDVKM. The V gene lost 5 bases and the J gene lost 4 bases, with 9 bases spanning the gap. CDR3 residues: CASSTPTYEQYF. The DNA of the CDR3 is TGTGCCAGCAGTACACCCACATACGAGCAGTACTTC.

Many counts were recorded for this clonotype. The gene calls are TRBV7-6 and TRBJ1-1; D gene uncertain. This CDR3 comprises 12 residues. Germline-derived CDR1 and CDR2 are SGHVS and FNYEAQ. With 5 bases removed from V and 3 bases from J, the gap between germline ends came to 7 bases. CDR3 amino acids: CASSPWHTEAFF. The DNA for the CDR3 is TGTGCCAGCAGCCCCTGGCACACTGAAGCTTTCTTT.

This clonotype was observed a handful of times. The rearrangement links TRBV5-4 to TRBJ2-2; TRBD2 is a possible D gene (5 bases). The V and J ends lost 0 bases and 6 bases respectively, with 9 bases between them. CDR3 length: 14 amino acids. In germline, CDR1 is SGHNT, CDR2 YYREEE (reference sequence). CDR3 in amino acids: CASSLETRPGELFF. CDR3 in DNA: TGTGCCAGCAGCTTGGAAACTAGACCCGGGGAGCTGTTTTTT.